The 15 T cell receptor beta chains presented below share a single source sample, sequenced in a study of cytomegalovirus exposure and HLA in healthy donors. Primers: 60 Vbeta forward and 13 Jbeta reverse. Assay: immunoSEQ multiplex PCR; the TCRdb copy retains only in-frame clones and omits some. Of 150,000 to 200,000 clones listed, 83% are singletons. Sequencing was carried out using PBMCs. These receptors originate from a man aged 35 to 55 in good health and CMV-seropositive.

The chain links TRBV6-1 to TRBJ2-1, with a weak D call TRBD2 (6 bases). Trimming pared 4 bases from V and 6 bases from J, leaving 10 bases between. Germline CDR1 reads MNHNS; CDR2 reads SASEGT. CDR3 length: 13 residues. The CDR3 coding sequence is TGTGCCAGCAGTGGGCGGGACCTCAATGAGCAGTTCTTC. Translating gives CASSGRDLNEQFF.

The genes are TRBV2 and TRBJ1-3; D possibly corresponds to TRBD1 (6 bases). The CDR3 is made up of 12 amino acids. Germline CDR1 SNHLY, CDR2 FYNNEI. V was trimmed by 8 bases and J by 2 bases, leaving 7 bases between them. The CDR3 protein is CASHRAGNTIYF. In nucleotides, the CDR3 is TGTGCCAGCCACAGGGCTGGAAACACCATATATTTT.

The chain employs TRBV14 and TRBJ2-7; 7 positions match TRBD1. The CDR3 is 15 residues long. V shed 4 bases, J shed 2 bases, and the junction held 8 bases outside the gene matches. Germline V lookup: CDR1 SGHDN, CDR2 FVKESK. The CDR3 loop reads CASSLNRGEAYEQYF. CDR3 nucleotides: TGTGCCAGCAGCCTGAACAGGGGAGAAGCCTACGAGCAGTACTTC. The whole variable domain, remainder taken from reference TRBV14 and TRBJ2-7, is EAGVTQFPSHSVIEKGQTVTLRCDPISGHDNLYWYRRVMGKEIKFLLHFVKESKQDESGMPNNRFLAERTGGTYSTLKVQPAELEDSGVYFCASSLNRGEAYEQYFGPGTRLTVT.

The CDR3, as DNA: TGTGCCTGGTCGGGACAGCTCAATCAGCCCCAGCATTTT. Residues: CAWSGQLNQPQHF. V is TRBV30 and J is TRBJ1-5; 7 nucleotides line up with TRBD1. The germline CDR1 and CDR2 sequences are GTSNPN and SVGIG (reference sequence). The V segment lost 5 bases and the J segment 3 bases; nucleotides outside the gene matches: 4. The CDR3 contains 13 residues. Based on the CDR3 plus reference TRBV30 and TRBJ1-5, the full variable domain is SQTIHQWPATLVQPVGSPLSLECTVEGTSNPNLYWYRQAAGRGLQLLFYSVGIGQISSEVPQNLSASRPQDRQFILSSKKLLLSDSGFYLCAWSGQLNQPQHFGDGTRLSIL.

The chain has TRBV11-2 and TRBJ2-2; no firm D call. This CDR3 has 14 amino acids. Germline lookup yields CDR1 SGHAT and CDR2 FQNNGV. Trimming removed 4 bases from V and 2 bases from J, with 8 bases in between. CDR3 sequence reads: CASSSLINTGELFF. As DNA, the CDR3 is TGTGCCAGCAGCTCTTTAATTAACACCGGGGAGCTGTTTTTT.

The rearrangement joins TRBV29-1 to TRBJ2-2, with 10 bases fitting TRBD2. CDR3 length: 14 amino acids. CDR1 SQVTM and CDR2 ANQGSEA come from the germline V gene. Trimming cost V 4 bases and J 5 bases; bases outside gene matches: 4. For the CDR3, the DNA is TGCAGCGTTGTCCCACTAGCGGGAACCGGGGAGCTGTTTTTT. Amino acids: CSVVPLAGTGELFF.

The chain links TRBV29-1 to TRBJ2-5, with 10 bases identical to TRBD2. The CDR3 has 13 residues. Germline values: CDR1 SQVTM, CDR2 ANQGSEA. The ends lost 7 bases at V and 4 bases at J; junction bases unmatched: 6. The DNA of the CDR3 is TGCAGCGCCTCCGGGACTAGCGTAGAGACCCAGTACTTC. The encoded protein is CSASGTSVETQYF.

The V gene is TRBV28, the J gene TRBJ2-1, with 8 bases that match TRBD2. With V trimmed by 3 bases and J by 2 bases, 3 bases remained unmatched. The CDR3 runs 15 residues. Germline V lookup: CDR1 MDHEN, CDR2 SYDVKM. CDR3 protein: CASSLYSGAYNEQFF. Written as DNA, the CDR3 is TGTGCCAGCAGTTTGTATAGCGGGGCCTACAATGAGCAGTTCTTC.

This clone was recorded once. The gene calls are TRBV21-1 and TRBJ1-2; TRBD1 is taken as the D call from the table, unchecked against the DNA. TRBV21-1 is described as a pseudogene. The CDR3 length is 19 residues. Here the CDR3 DNA reads TGTGCCAGCAGCAAAACCCACGGACAGGACCGCCCGACTAGCTATGGCTACACCTTC. Translation: CASSKTHGQDRPTSYGYTF.

J is TRBJ1-2 and V is TRBV6-5; 10 positions agree with TRBD1. With V trimmed by 6 bases and J by 0 bases, 4 bases remained unmatched. This CDR3 is built from 15 residues. Germline V lookup: CDR1 MNHEY, CDR2 SVGAGI. DNA for the CDR3: TGTGCCAGCAGGCGACAGGGGGCTGCTAACTATGGCTACACCTTC. Encoded protein: CASRRQGAANYGYTF.

The chain is built from TRBV18 and TRBJ1-3; the D gene is possibly TRBD1 (5 bases). Germline CDR1 and CDR2: KGHSH and LQKENI. This CDR3 comprises 17 residues. The V end was cut by 4 bases, the J end by 0 bases, with 16 bases between. The CDR3: CASSQLGRESSGNTIYF. CDR3 coding DNA: TGTGCCAGCTCACAGCTGGGACGGGAGTCCTCTGGAAACACCATATATTTT.

Here the CDR3 reads CSVPTSPGELFF. CDR3 coding DNA: TGCAGCGTTCCGACTAGTCCCGGGGAGCTGTTTTTT. The chain has TRBV29-1 and TRBJ2-2; TRBD2 might be the D (6 bases). Germline CDR1 and CDR2: SQVTM and ANQGSEA. This CDR3 is built from 12 residues. Trimming stripped 5 bases from V and 6 bases from J, with 10 bases between.

This clone came up a few times. The CDR3 bases are TGTGCCAGCAGCCACGGGGGACAGGGTTGCACCTTC. As protein: CASSHGGQGCTF. This sequence joins TRBV6-5 and TRBJ1-2; 9 bases agree with TRBD1. Germline V gene sequence: CDR1 MNHEY, CDR2 SVGAGI. J was trimmed by 13 bases and V by 6 bases; bases with no gene match: 9. This CDR3 is built from 12 residues.

The V and J genes are TRBV30 and TRBJ1-4, with TRBD1 matching over 10 bases. CDR3 size: 14 residues. Germline V gene lookup returns CDR1 GTSNPN and CDR2 SVGIG (reference sequence). The V gene end was trimmed by 1 base and the J gene end by 6 bases; junction bases not matched to a gene: 2. The chain's CDR3 is CAWSGGQGYEKLFF. For the CDR3, the DNA is TGTGCCTGGAGTGGGGGACAGGGGTATGAAAAACTGTTTTTT. The complete variable domain, with remaining parts taken from reference TRBV30 and TRBJ1-4, reads SQTIHQWPATLVQPVGSPLSLECTVEGTSNPNLYWYRQAAGRGLQLLFYSVGIGQISSEVPQNLSASRPQDRQFILSSKKLLLSDSGFYLCAWSGGQGYEKLFFGSGTQLSVL.

As DNA, the CDR3 is TGTGCCAGCAGCGCGACCGGGACAGTTTCCTACGAGCAGTACTTC. It encodes CASSATGTVSYEQYF. This rearrangement joins TRBV9 to TRBJ2-7; 7 bases line up with TRBD1. In germline, CDR1 is SGDLS, CDR2 YYNGEE. The V gene end was trimmed by 3 bases and the J gene end by 1 base; junction bases not matched to a gene: 7. The CDR3 runs to 15 residues. The complete variable domain, with remaining parts taken from reference TRBV9 and TRBJ2-7, reads DSGVTQTPKHLITATGQRVTLRCSPRSGDLSVYWYQQSLDQGLQFLIQYYNGEERAKGNILERFSAQQFPDLHSELNLSSLELGDSALYFCASSATGTVSYEQYFGPGTRLTVT.